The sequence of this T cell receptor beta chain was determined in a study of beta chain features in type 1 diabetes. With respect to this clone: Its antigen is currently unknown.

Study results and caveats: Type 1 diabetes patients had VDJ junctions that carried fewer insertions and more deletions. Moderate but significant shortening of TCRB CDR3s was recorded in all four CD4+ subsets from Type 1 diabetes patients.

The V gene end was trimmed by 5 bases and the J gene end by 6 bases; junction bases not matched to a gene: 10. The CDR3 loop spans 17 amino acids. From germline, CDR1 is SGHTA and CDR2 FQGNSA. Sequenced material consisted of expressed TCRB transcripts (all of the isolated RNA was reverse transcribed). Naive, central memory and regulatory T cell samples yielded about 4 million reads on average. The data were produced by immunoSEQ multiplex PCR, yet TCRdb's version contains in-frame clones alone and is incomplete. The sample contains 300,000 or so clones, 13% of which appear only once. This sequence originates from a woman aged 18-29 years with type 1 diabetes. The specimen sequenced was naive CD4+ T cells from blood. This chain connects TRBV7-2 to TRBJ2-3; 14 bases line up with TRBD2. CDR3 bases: TGTGCCAGCAGCCTTAGGGGACTAGCGGGAGCATTGGATACGCAGTATTTT. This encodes CASSLRGLAGALDTQYF.